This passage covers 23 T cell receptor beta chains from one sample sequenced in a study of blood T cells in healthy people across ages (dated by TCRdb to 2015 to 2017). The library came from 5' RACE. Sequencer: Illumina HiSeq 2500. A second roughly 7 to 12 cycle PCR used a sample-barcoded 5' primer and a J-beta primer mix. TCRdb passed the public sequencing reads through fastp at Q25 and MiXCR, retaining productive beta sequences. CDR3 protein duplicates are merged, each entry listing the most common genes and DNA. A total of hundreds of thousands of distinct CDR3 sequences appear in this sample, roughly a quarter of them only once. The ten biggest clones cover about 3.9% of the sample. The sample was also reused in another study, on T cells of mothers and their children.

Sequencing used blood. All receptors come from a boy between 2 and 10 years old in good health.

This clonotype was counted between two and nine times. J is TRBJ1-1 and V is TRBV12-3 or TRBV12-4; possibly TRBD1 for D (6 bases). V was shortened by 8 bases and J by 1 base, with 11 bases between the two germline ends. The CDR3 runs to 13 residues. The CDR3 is CASAGTPNTEAFF. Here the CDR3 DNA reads TGTGCCAGCGCTGGGACACCGAACACTGAAGCTTTCTTT.

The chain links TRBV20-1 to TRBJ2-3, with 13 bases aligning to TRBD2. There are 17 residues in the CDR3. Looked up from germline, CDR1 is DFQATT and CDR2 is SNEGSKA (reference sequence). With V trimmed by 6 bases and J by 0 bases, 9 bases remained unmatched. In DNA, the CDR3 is TGCAGTGCCACACTAGCGGGGGGGCCCCTTAGCACAGATACGCAGTATTTT. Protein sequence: CSATLAGGPLSTDTQYF.

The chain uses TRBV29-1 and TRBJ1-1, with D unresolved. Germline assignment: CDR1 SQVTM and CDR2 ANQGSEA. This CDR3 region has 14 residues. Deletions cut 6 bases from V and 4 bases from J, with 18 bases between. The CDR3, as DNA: TGCAGCGTCTACATTCGGTCGGGGAGCACTGAAGCTTTCTTT. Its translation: CSVYIRSGSTEAFF.

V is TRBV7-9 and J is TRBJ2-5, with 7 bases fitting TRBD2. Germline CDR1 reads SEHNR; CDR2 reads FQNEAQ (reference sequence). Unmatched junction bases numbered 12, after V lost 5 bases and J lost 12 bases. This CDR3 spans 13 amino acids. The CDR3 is CASSANPGDYKYF. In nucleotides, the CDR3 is TGTGCCAGCAGCGCCAACCCCGGGGACTACAAGTACTTC. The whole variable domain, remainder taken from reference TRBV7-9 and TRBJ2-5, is DTGVSQNPRHKITKRGQNVTFRCDPISEHNRLYWYRQTLGQGPEFLTYFQNEAQLEKSRLLSDRFSAERPKGSFSTLEIQRTEQGDSAMYLCASSANPGDYKYFGPGTRLLVL.

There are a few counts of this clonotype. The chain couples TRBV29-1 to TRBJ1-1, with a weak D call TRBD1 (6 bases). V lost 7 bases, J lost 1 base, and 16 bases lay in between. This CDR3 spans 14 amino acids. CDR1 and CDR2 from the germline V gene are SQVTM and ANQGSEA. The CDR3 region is CSARRTAQNTEAFF. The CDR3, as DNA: TGCAGCGCCCGCCGGACAGCTCAGAACACTGAAGCTTTCTTT.

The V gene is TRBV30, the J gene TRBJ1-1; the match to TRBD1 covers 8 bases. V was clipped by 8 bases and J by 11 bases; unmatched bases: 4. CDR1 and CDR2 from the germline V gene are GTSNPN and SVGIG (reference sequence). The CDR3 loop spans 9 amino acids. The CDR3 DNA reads TGTGCCGGACAGGGCCGGGCTTTCTTT. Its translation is CAGQGRAFF.

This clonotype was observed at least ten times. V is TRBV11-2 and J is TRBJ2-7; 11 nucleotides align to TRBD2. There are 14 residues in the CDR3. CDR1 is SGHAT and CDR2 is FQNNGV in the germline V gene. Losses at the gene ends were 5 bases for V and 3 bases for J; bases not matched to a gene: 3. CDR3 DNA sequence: TGTGCCAGCAGCCCCGGACTAGCGGGCTACGAGCAGTACTTC. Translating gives CASSPGLAGYEQYF.

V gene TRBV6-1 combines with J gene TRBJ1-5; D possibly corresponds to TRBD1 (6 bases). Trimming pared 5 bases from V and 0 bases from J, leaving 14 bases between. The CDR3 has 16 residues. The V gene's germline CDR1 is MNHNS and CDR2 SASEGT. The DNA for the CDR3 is TGTGCCAGCAGTAGTGGGACACTCCTTAGCAATCAGCCCCAGCATTTT. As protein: CASSSGTLLSNQPQHF.

The DNA for the CDR3 is TGTGCCAGCAGGTCGACAGGGGTAAATGAAAAACTGTTTTTT. Its protein is CASRSTGVNEKLFF. The V gene is TRBV12-3 or TRBV12-4, the J gene TRBJ1-4, with 8 bases identical to TRBD1. V was pared by 6 bases and J by 5 bases, with 5 bases of the junction left unmatched. This CDR3 has 14 amino acids.

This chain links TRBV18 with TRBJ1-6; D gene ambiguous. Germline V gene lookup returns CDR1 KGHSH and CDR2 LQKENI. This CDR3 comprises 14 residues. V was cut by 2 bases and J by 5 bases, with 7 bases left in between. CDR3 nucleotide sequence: TGTGCCAGCTCACCAGCCAAGAATAATTCACCCCTCCACTTT. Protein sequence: CASSPAKNNSPLHF.

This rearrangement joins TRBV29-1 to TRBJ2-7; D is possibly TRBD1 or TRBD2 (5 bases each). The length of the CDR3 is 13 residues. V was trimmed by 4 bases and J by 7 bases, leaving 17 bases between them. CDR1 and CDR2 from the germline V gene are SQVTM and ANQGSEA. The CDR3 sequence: CSVGETTPGEQYF. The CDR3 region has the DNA TGCAGCGTTGGGGAGACAACTCCAGGGGAGCAGTACTTC.

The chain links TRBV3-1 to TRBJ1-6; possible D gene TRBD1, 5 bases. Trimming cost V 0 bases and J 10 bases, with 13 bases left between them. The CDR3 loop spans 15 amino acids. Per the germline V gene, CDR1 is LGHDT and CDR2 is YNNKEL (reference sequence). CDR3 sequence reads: CASSQDPAGRSPLHF. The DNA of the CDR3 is TGTGCCAGCAGCCAAGATCCCGCGGGGCGGTCACCCCTCCACTTT.

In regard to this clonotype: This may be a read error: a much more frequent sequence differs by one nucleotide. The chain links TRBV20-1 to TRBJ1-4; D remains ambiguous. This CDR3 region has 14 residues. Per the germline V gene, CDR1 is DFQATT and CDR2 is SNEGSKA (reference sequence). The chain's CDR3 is CSARGPAYNDKLFF. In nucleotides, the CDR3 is TGCAGTGCTAGAGGGCCGGCTTATAATGATAAACTGTTTTTT.

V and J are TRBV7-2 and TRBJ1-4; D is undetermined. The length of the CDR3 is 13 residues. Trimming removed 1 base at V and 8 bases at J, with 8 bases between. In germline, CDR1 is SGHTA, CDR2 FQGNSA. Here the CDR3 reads CASSLGGWEKLFF. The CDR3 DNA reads TGTGCCAGCAGCTTAGGGGGATGGGAAAAACTGTTTTTT.

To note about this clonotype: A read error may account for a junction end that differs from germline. The CDR3 DNA reads as TGTGCCAGCAGCTTAGGAACCACTGGACCCTGGACTGGGAACACCATATATTTT. Translating gives CASSLGTTGPWTGNTIYF. V usage is TRBV12-3 or TRBV12-4 and J usage is TRBJ1-3; D gene unclear. This CDR3 contains 18 residues.

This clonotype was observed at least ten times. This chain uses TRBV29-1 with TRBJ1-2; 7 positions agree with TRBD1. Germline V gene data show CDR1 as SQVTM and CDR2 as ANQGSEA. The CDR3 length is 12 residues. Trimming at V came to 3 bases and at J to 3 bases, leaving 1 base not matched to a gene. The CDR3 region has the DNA TGCAGCGTTGACGGGACAGACTATGGCTACACCTTC. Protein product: CSVDGTDYGYTF.

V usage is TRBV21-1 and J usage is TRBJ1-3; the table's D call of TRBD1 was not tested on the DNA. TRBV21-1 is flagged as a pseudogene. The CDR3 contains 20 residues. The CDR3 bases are TGTGCCAGCAGCAAAAAAGGGGGCGGGTCTCCGCAGCAGTTTGGAAACACCATATATTTT. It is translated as CASSKKGGGSPQQFGNTIYF.

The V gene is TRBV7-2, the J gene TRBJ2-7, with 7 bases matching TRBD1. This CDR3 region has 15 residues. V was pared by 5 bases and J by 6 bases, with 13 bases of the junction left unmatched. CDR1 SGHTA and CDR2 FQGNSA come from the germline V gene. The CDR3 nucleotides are TGTGCCAGCAGCCCGAAGACAGGGTCAAGATGCGAGCAGTACTTC. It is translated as CASSPKTGSRCEQYF.

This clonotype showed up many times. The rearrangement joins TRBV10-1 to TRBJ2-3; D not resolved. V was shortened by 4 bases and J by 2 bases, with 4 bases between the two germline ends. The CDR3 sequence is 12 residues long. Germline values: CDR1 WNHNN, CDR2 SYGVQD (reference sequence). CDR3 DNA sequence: TGCGCCAGCAGTGGGACCACAGATACGCAGTATTTT. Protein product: CASSGTTDTQYF.

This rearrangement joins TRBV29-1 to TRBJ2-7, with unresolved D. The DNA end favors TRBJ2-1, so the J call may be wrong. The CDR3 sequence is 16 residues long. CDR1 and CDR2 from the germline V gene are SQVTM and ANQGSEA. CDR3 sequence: CSVEDPTARPYNEQFF. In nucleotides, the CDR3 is TGCAGCGTTGAAGATCCGACTGCTCGGCCCTACAATGAGCAGTTCTTC.

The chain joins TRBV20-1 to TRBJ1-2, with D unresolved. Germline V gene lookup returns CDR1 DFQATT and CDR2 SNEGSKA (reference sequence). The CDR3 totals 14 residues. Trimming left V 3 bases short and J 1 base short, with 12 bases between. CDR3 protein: CSASYGSFNYGYTF. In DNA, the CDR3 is TGCAGTGCTAGTTACGGCAGCTTTAACTATGGCTACACCTTC.

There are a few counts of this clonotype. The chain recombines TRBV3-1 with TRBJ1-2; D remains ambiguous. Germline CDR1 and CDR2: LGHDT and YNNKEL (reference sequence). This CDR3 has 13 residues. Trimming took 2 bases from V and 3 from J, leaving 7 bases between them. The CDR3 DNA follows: TGTGCCAGCAGCCAACCAGGAGACTATGGCTACACCTTC. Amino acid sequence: CASSQPGDYGYTF.

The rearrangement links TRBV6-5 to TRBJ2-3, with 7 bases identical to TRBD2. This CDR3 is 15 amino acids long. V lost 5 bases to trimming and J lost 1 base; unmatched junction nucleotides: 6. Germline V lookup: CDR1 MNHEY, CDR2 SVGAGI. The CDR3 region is CASSRSGPGTDTQYF. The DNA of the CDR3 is TGTGCCAGCAGTCGTAGCGGGCCAGGCACAGATACGCAGTATTTT.